One sample yielded the 21 T cell receptor beta chains listed below, sequenced in a study of cytomegalovirus exposure and HLA in healthy donors. Primers included in the PCR were 60 Vbeta and 13 Jbeta primers. Measured with immunoSEQ multiplex PCR; TCRdb has only the in-frame clones, and not every one. The sample data list 150,000 to 200,000 clones. Sequenced sample: PBMCs. The receptors here all came from a man in his thirties or forties in good health and CMV-seronegative.

The rearrangement links TRBV5-1 to TRBJ1-2; 7 bases align to TRBD1. Germline V gene lookup returns CDR1 SGHRS and CDR2 YFSETQ. This CDR3 is built from 13 residues. The V and J ends lost 4 bases and 8 bases, in that order; junction bases with no gene match: 8. CDR3 residues: CASSERTGEGYTF. The CDR3 nucleotides read TGCGCCAGCAGCGAGCGAACAGGGGAGGGCTACACCTTC.

This sequence joins TRBV5-1 and TRBJ2-5; 9 positions agree with TRBD2. The CDR3 is made up of 16 amino acids. Germline trimming cut 0 bases from V and 5 bases from J; bases unmatched to any gene: 8. CDR1 is SGHRS and CDR2 is YFSETQ in the germline V gene. For the CDR3, the DNA is TGCGCCAGCAGCTTGGGTCTGGTAGCGGGAGCGGAGACCCAGTACTTC. It is translated as CASSLGLVAGAETQYF.

This chain links TRBV2 with TRBJ2-5, with 9 nucleotides matching TRBD2. The DNA end favors TRBJ2-7, so the J call may be wrong. The CDR3 is 16 residues long. From germline, CDR1 is SNHLY and CDR2 FYNNEI. The chain's CDR3 is CASSTRGREGAYEQYF. In DNA form, the CDR3 reads TGTGCCAGCAGTACAAGGGGGCGGGAGGGGGCCTACGAGCAGTACTTC.

The CDR3 reads CASAGGSNSGANVLTF. DNA for the CDR3: TGTGCCAGTGCAGGGGGTTCCAACTCTGGGGCCAACGTCCTGACTTTC. The genes are TRBV19 and TRBJ2-6; 7 positions agree with TRBD1. V shed 8 bases, J shed 0 bases, and the junction held 7 bases outside the gene matches. Germline V gene lookup returns CDR1 LNHDA and CDR2 SQIVND (reference sequence). This CDR3 region has 16 residues. The full variable domain, its missing parts supplied by reference TRBV19 and TRBJ2-6, is DGGITQSPKYLFRKEGQNVTLSCEQNLNHDAMYWYRQDPGQGLRLIYYSQIVNDFQKGDIAEGYSVSREKKESFPLTVTSAQKNPTAFYLCASAGGSNSGANVLTFGAGSRLTVL.

The chain uses TRBV19 and TRBJ2-7; weak D call: TRBD2 (5 bases). The CDR3 sequence is 13 residues long. Germline lookup yields CDR1 LNHDA and CDR2 SQIVND (reference sequence). Trimming pared 3 bases from V and 2 bases from J, leaving 8 bases between. CDR3 in amino acids: CASSIGITYEQYF. As DNA, the CDR3 is TGTGCCAGTAGTATCGGGATCACCTACGAGCAGTACTTC.

The CDR3, as DNA: TGTGCCTGGAGTGCGGGAGTGGGCAATCAGCCCCAGCATTTT. Its protein is CAWSAGVGNQPQHF. This sequence joins TRBV30 and TRBJ1-5; D is uncertain. Germline CDR1 GTSNPN, CDR2 SVGIG (reference sequence). With 1 base removed from V and 2 bases from J, the gap between germline ends came to 9 bases. This CDR3 has 14 residues.

CDR3 nucleotides: TGTGCCAGCAGCAAAGGAGACCTGGGCAGAAACTATGGCTACACCTTC. This codes for CASSKGDLGRNYGYTF. V and J are TRBV21-1 and TRBJ1-2; the table's D call of TRBD1 was not tested on the DNA. TRBV21-1 is flagged as a pseudogene. CDR3 length equals 16 residues.

This rearrangement joins TRBV19 to TRBJ2-3; D not resolved. The CDR3 is 14 amino acids. The V and J ends lost 3 bases and 0 bases respectively, with 7 bases between them. Germline V lookup: CDR1 LNHDA, CDR2 SQIVND (reference sequence). CDR3: CASSISTSTDTQYF. The CDR3 DNA follows: TGTGCCAGTAGTATCTCTACTAGCACAGATACGCAGTATTTT.

The DNA of the CDR3 is TGTGCCAGCAGCCCAACTAGCGGGGGGGCATATACGCAGTATTTT. Translating it yields CASSPTSGGAYTQYF. V is TRBV7-7 and J is TRBJ2-3; TRBD2 matches 13 bases. V lost 5 bases, J lost 7 bases, and 6 bases stayed unmatched. The CDR3 has 15 residues. Germline CDR1 reads SSHAT; CDR2 reads FNYEAQ (reference sequence). Together with reference TRBV7-7 and TRBJ2-3, the CDR3 gives the full variable domain: GAGVSQSPRYKVTKRGQDVTLRCDPISSHATLYWYQQALGQGPEFLTYFNYEAQPDKSGLPSDRFSAERPEGSISTLTIQRTEQRDSAMYRCASSPTSGGAYTQYFGPGTRLTVL.

The rearrangement links TRBV7-2 to TRBJ1-5, with no clear D. The germline V gene encodes CDR1 SGHTA and CDR2 FQGNSA. Trimming took 7 bases from V and 3 from J, leaving 10 bases between them. This CDR3 contains 13 residues. The CDR3 DNA reads as TGTGCCAGCACGACGAACTACAATCAGCCCCAGCATTTT. Its protein is CASTTNYNQPQHF.

The J gene is TRBJ2-6, the V gene TRBV10-3; D is unclear. The CDR3 spans 15 residues. Germline V gives CDR1 ENHRY, CDR2 SYGVKD. Trimming took off 6 bases at V and 2 bases at J, with 11 bases between the two ends. For the CDR3, the DNA is TGTGCCATCAGCGGGTCCGCCCCTGGGGCCAACGTCCTGACTTTC. This codes for CAISGSAPGANVLTF.

This chain joins TRBV5-6 and TRBJ1-1, with D possibly being TRBD1 (6 bases). Germline V gene sequence: CDR1 SGHDT, CDR2 YYEEEE. The CDR3 is made up of 18 amino acids. With 1 base removed from V and 0 bases from J, the gap between germline ends came to 19 bases. CDR3 protein: CASSLTLPVTGMNTEAFF. CDR3 bases: TGTGCCAGCAGCTTGACTCTCCCGGTGACAGGCATGAACACTGAAGCTTTCTTT.

V is TRBV9 and J is TRBJ1-2; TRBD1 matches 7 bases. The length of the CDR3 is 16 residues. V lost 4 bases to trimming and J lost 1 base; unmatched junction nucleotides: 10. Germline V gene sequence: CDR1 SGDLS, CDR2 YYNGEE. The chain's CDR3 is CASSKSPGQNNYGYTF. As DNA, the CDR3 is TGTGCCAGCAGCAAATCCCCGGGACAGAATAACTATGGCTACACCTTC.

The chain links TRBV5-1 to TRBJ2-7; 9 bases are shared with TRBD2. This CDR3 has 17 residues. From germline, CDR1 is SGHRS and CDR2 YFSETQ. V gave up 1 base and J gave up 0 bases; unmatched junction bases: 8. The CDR3 protein is CASSLIPSGISSYEQYF. DNA for the CDR3: TGCGCCAGCAGCTTGATTCCTAGCGGGATAAGCTCCTACGAGCAGTACTTC.

The chain combines TRBV4-1 with TRBJ2-2, with 7 bases that match TRBD1. This CDR3 is built from 16 residues. With V trimmed by 1 base and J by 5 bases, 7 bases remained unmatched. Germline loops: CDR1 MGHRA, CDR2 YSYEKL. This CDR3 reads CASSQARQGRTGELFF. The CDR3 DNA is TGCGCCAGCAGCCAAGCAAGACAGGGTCGTACCGGGGAGCTGTTTTTT.

The V call is TRBV27, the J call TRBJ2-7, with a tentative D call TRBD1 (6 bases). This CDR3 spans 14 amino acids. Germline CDR1 reads MNHEY; CDR2 reads SMNVEV (reference sequence). V gave up 8 bases and J gave up 0 bases, with 14 bases separating them. CDR3 residues: CASAPQGSSYEQYF. The CDR3 DNA reads as TGTGCCAGCGCACCACAGGGTTCCTCCTACGAGCAGTACTTC.

The chain recombines TRBV5-6 with TRBJ2-7; D uncertain. V lost 3 bases to trimming and J lost 3 bases, with 7 bases between them. The V gene's germline CDR1 is SGHDT and CDR2 YYEEEE. The CDR3 consists of 12 residues. The CDR3 loop is CASSYLGYEQYF. Here the CDR3 DNA reads TGTGCCAGCAGCTACCTAGGCTACGAGCAGTACTTC.

The rearrangement links TRBV5-1 to TRBJ1-1; 7 positions agree with TRBD1. The CDR3 runs 16 residues. CDR1 SGHRS and CDR2 YFSETQ come from the germline V gene. J gave up 0 bases and V 0 bases, and 5 bases lay outside the gene matches. The CDR3, as DNA: TGCGCCAGCAGCTTGGTTGCAGGGGGGATGAACACTGAAGCTTTCTTT. This sequence encodes CASSLVAGGMNTEAFF. The full variable domain, with the rest looked up from reference TRBV5-1 and TRBJ1-1, is KAGVTQTPRYLIKTRGQQVTLSCSPISGHRSVSWYQQTPGQGLQFLFEYFSETQRNKGNFPGRFSGRQFSNSRSEMNVSTLELGDSALYLCASSLVAGGMNTEAFFGQGTRLTVV.

The J gene is TRBJ2-7, the V gene TRBV27; 7 nucleotides align to TRBD2. This CDR3 is built from 13 residues. Trimming at V came to 5 bases and at J to 1 base, leaving 2 bases not matched to a gene. CDR1 and CDR2 from the germline V gene are MNHEY and SMNVEV (reference sequence). The CDR3: CASSPGGSYEQYF. The CDR3 DNA sequence: TGTGCCAGCAGTCCGGGAGGTTCCTACGAGCAGTACTTC.

This chain uses TRBV6-6 with TRBJ1-2; TRBD1 aligns across 7 bases. The germline V gene has CDR1 MNHNY and CDR2 SVGAGI (reference sequence). The J segment lost 4 bases and the V segment lost 2 bases, leaving 7 bases of the junction unmatched. The CDR3 is made up of 15 amino acids. In DNA, the CDR3 is TGTGCCAGCAGTTACATGGACAGGAGCGGCTATGGCTACACCTTC. Its protein is CASSYMDRSGYGYTF.

V and J are TRBV7-2 and TRBJ1-4; D call uncertain. Trimming pared 4 bases from V and 3 bases from J, leaving 9 bases between. The germline CDR1 and CDR2 sequences are SGHTA and FQGNSA. CDR3 length: 14 amino acids. Written as DNA, the CDR3 is TGTGCCAGCAGCTCGACAAAGGCTAATGAAAAACTGTTTTTT. Residues: CASSSTKANEKLFF.